Below are 23 T cell receptor beta chains sequenced from a single sample in a study of CD8+ T cells in alopecia areata. As for treatment: oral pan-JAK inhibitor, 5-10 mg twice daily. The authors extracted RNA and reverse transcribed it into cDNA as the sequencing template. Here immunoSEQ multiplex PCR was the method, and the copy in TCRdb shows in-frame clones only, minus some. The data show about 160,000 clones, about 71% seen once. Sequenced here: CD4+ T cells sorted from blood, sampled at week 4, from a patient treated with tofacitinib. These receptors came from a human donor with alopecia areata.

J is TRBJ1-5 and V is TRBV4-2; the match to TRBD1 covers 8 bases. J gave up 4 bases and V 0 bases, and 8 bases lay outside the gene matches. CDR3 length: 17 amino acids. The germline V gene has CDR1 LGHNA and CDR2 YNFKEQ. In DNA form, the CDR3 reads TGTGCCAGCAGCCAAGAAGCGACAGGGGCACGGAATCAGCCCCAGCATTTT. Translating gives CASSQEATGARNQPQHF.

To note about this clone: Relative to the germline gene, one junction end is altered; a read error may explain this. The V gene is TRBV5-1, the J gene TRBJ2-1; 12 bases fit TRBD2. The CDR3 totals 15 residues. From germline, CDR1 is SGHRS and CDR2 YFSETQ. This CDR3 is CASSPGLAGYDEQFF. The CDR3 nucleotides read TGCGCCAGCAGCCCGGGACTAGCGGGCTACGATGAGCAGTTCTTC. Based on the CDR3 plus reference TRBV5-1 and TRBJ2-1, the full variable domain is KAGVTQTPRYLIKTRGQQVTLSCSPISGHRSVSWYQQTPGQGLQFLFEYFSETQRNKGNFPGRFSGRQFSNSRSEMNVSTLELGDSALYLCASSPGLAGYDEQFFGPGTRLTVL.

The chain joins TRBV6-1 to TRBJ2-5; D not resolved. Between the trimmed V and J ends, which lost 9 bases and 0 bases, there was a span of 8 bases. Germline V lookup: CDR1 MNHNS, CDR2 SASEGT. This CDR3 has 12 residues. The CDR3 loop reads CASLTYQETQYF. In DNA, the CDR3 is TGTGCCAGTCTCACATACCAAGAGACCCAGTACTTC.

This clone was found a few times. J is TRBJ1-1 and V is TRBV4-1; D uncertain. CDR3 length equals 11 residues. V was pared by 2 bases and J by 4 bases, with 2 bases between. Germline V gives CDR1 MGHRA, CDR2 YSYEKL. Here the CDR3 reads CASSQFTEAFF. The CDR3 nucleotides are TGCGCCAGCAGCCAATTCACTGAAGCTTTCTTT.

The rearrangement links TRBV30 to TRBJ2-5, with D tentatively TRBD1 (6 bases). V lost 0 bases and J lost 5, with 10 bases in between. CDR3 length: 13 residues. Germline CDR1 is GTSNPN and CDR2 is SVGIG (reference sequence). The CDR3 nucleotides read TGTGCCTGGAGTGTACAGGGTAGTGAGACCCAGTACTTC. It yields the protein CAWSVQGSETQYF.

This clone was counted between two and nine times. The V and J genes are TRBV29-1 and TRBJ2-4, with unresolved D. The V and J ends lost 4 bases and 6 bases respectively, with 10 bases between them. The CDR3 has 12 amino acids. Looked up from germline, CDR1 is SQVTM and CDR2 is ANQGSEA. The DNA of the CDR3 is TGCAGCGTTGGGGGTGTAGGAAACATTCAGTACTTC. This codes for CSVGGVGNIQYF.

The chain combines TRBV5-1 with TRBJ2-5; TRBD1 matches at 7 bases. CDR1 and CDR2 from the germline V gene are SGHRS and YFSETQ. The CDR3 is 15 residues long. The J segment lost 5 bases and the V segment lost 3 bases, leaving 10 bases of the junction unmatched. This CDR3 reads CASSSPTGVEETQYF. The CDR3 DNA is TGCGCCAGCAGCTCGCCCACAGGGGTTGAGGAGACCCAGTACTTC.

This clone was observed once. This rearrangement joins TRBV20-1 to TRBJ1-1; no definite D call. The CDR3 covers 11 residues. With 2 bases removed from V and 8 bases from J, the gap between germline ends came to 9 bases. Germline assignment: CDR1 DFQATT and CDR2 SNEGSKA (reference sequence). CDR3 sequence (DNA): TGCAGTGCTAGACCGGGAGTGGAAGCTTTCTTT. This sequence encodes CSARPGVEAFF.

The rearrangement uses TRBV29-1 and TRBJ2-1; weak D call: TRBD2 (6 bases). The ends were cut back, 5 bases at V and 0 bases at J, with 14 bases in the middle. Looked up from germline, CDR1 is SQVTM and CDR2 is ANQGSEA. The CDR3 runs 15 residues. The CDR3 sequence: CSVRRDSYSYNEQFF. CDR3 bases: TGCAGCGTTCGCCGGGACTCCTACTCCTACAATGAGCAGTTCTTC.

This chain joins TRBV9 and TRBJ2-3; D call uncertain. Germline assignment: CDR1 SGDLS and CDR2 YYNGEE. With 4 bases removed from V and 1 base from J, the gap between germline ends came to 16 bases. This CDR3 spans 16 amino acids. The CDR3 nucleotides are TGTGCCAGCAGCCCCTACCAACTGGGCGGCACAGATACGCAGTATTTT. It encodes CASSPYQLGGTDTQYF. Looking up the rest from reference TRBV9 and TRBJ2-3 gives the full variable domain: DSGVTQTPKHLITATGQRVTLRCSPRSGDLSVYWYQQSLDQGLQFLIQYYNGEERAKGNILERFSAQQFPDLHSELNLSSLELGDSALYFCASSPYQLGGTDTQYFGPGTRLTVL.

The chain employs TRBV29-1 and TRBJ1-5; 7 nucleotides match TRBD1. CDR3 length: 13 amino acids. Trimming took 4 bases from V and 2 from J; bases not matched to a gene: 2. Germline V gives CDR1 SQVTM, CDR2 ANQGSEA. CDR3 in DNA: TGCAGCGTTGGGGGGACAGGCAATCAGCCCCAGCATTTT. It yields the protein CSVGGTGNQPQHF.

CDR3 sequence (DNA): TGTGCCAGCAGCGAGGGCGACGTAAAGTACCAAGAGACCCAGTACTTC. It encodes CASSEGDVKYQETQYF. The J gene is TRBJ2-5, the V gene TRBV9; no definite D call. Between the trimmed V and J ends, which lost 3 bases and 0 bases, there was a span of 15 bases. Germline assignment: CDR1 SGDLS and CDR2 YYNGEE. The CDR3 spans 16 residues.

The chain carries TRBV2 and TRBJ1-5, with 7 bases matching TRBD1. With 6 bases clipped from V and 6 bases from J, the junction kept 17 bases outside the gene matches. The CDR3 loop spans 17 amino acids. From germline, CDR1 is SNHLY and CDR2 FYNNEI. CDR3 nucleotides: TGTGCCAGCAGCGGAACAGGGGCGGTCGATTTAATTCAGCCCCAGCATTTT. This codes for CASSGTGAVDLIQPQHF.

V gene TRBV5-1 combines with J gene TRBJ1-1; D might be TRBD1 (6 bases). From germline, CDR1 is SGHRS and CDR2 YFSETQ. V gave up 4 bases and J gave up 4 bases, with 17 bases separating them. The CDR3 covers 15 residues. CDR3 DNA: TGCGCCAGCAGCGCCGGGGACACCTTGGGCACTGAAGCTTTCTTT. Protein: CASSAGDTLGTEAFF. Drawing the rest from reference TRBV5-1 and TRBJ1-1, the complete variable domain is KAGVTQTPRYLIKTRGQQVTLSCSPISGHRSVSWYQQTPGQGLQFLFEYFSETQRNKGNFPGRFSGRQFSNSRSEMNVSTLELGDSALYLCASSAGDTLGTEAFFGQGTRLTVV.

This clone was seen only once. The V and J genes are TRBV4-3 and TRBJ2-7; the D gene is possibly TRBD1 (6 bases). CDR1 and CDR2 from the germline V gene are LGHNA and YSLEER. V gave up 1 base and J gave up 5 bases, with 18 bases separating them. The length of the CDR3 is 16 residues. The CDR3 DNA reads TGCGCCAGCAGCCAAGGCTCCAGGGGTAGAGGTGACGAGCAGTACTTC. This encodes CASSQGSRGRGDEQYF.

The gene calls are TRBV29-1 and TRBJ2-5, with a tentative D call TRBD2 (5 bases). The germline V and J ends were trimmed by 7 bases and 5 bases, with 14 bases remaining between them. The V gene's germline CDR1 is SQVTM and CDR2 ANQGSEA. The CDR3 length is 12 residues. Here the CDR3 DNA reads TGCAGCGCCTCACCCCCGGGGGAGACCCAGTACTTC. Its translation is CSASPPGETQYF.

The V gene is TRBV30, the J gene TRBJ1-1; 7 bases are a match to TRBD1. CDR1 and CDR2 (germline): GTSNPN, SVGIG (reference sequence). The CDR3 extends over 15 amino acids. After removal of 5 bases from V and 5 bases from J, the junction contained 14 bases not matched to a gene. Here the CDR3 reads CAWYNKGAVRTEAFF. In DNA, the CDR3 is TGTGCCTGGTACAACAAGGGGGCGGTTCGGACTGAAGCTTTCTTT.

This sequence joins TRBV10-3 and TRBJ2-7, with 9 bases matching TRBD1. The CDR3 is 14 amino acids. The V gene end was trimmed by 8 bases and the J gene end by 2 bases; junction bases not matched to a gene: 7. Germline V lookup: CDR1 ENHRY, CDR2 SYGVKD. CDR3 nucleotides: TGTGCCATCGGCAGGGACAGGGACCCCTACGAGCAGTACTTC. It encodes CAIGRDRDPYEQYF.

V gene TRBV30 combines with J gene TRBJ1-2; 9 bases line up with TRBD1. CDR3 length: 12 residues. Looked up from germline, CDR1 is GTSNPN and CDR2 is SVGIG (reference sequence). The ends lost 6 bases at V and 4 bases at J; junction bases unmatched: 3. CDR3 bases: TGTGCCTGCCTGGGACAGGGCTATGGCTACACCTTC. Amino acids: CACLGQGYGYTF. Full variable domain (rest looked up from reference TRBV30 and TRBJ1-2): SQTIHQWPATLVQPVGSPLSLECTVEGTSNPNLYWYRQAAGRGLQLLFYSVGIGQISSEVPQNLSASRPQDRQFILSSKKLLLSDSGFYLCACLGQGYGYTFGSGTRLTVV.

The chain couples TRBV6-6 to TRBJ2-7; D not certain. Germline CDR1 is MNHNY and CDR2 is SVGAGI (reference sequence). V lost 5 bases, J lost 4 bases, and 3 bases lay in between. The CDR3 consists of 10 residues. The CDR3 DNA follows: TGTGCCAGCAGTCAATACGAGCAGTACTTC. Residues: CASSQYEQYF.

This chain joins TRBV2 and TRBJ1-2; 10 positions agree with TRBD1. The germline gives CDR1 SNHLY, CDR2 FYNNEI. The ends lost 8 bases at V and 5 bases at J; junction bases unmatched: 5. The CDR3 is 13 residues long. CDR3 DNA: TGTGCCAGCCCGGACAGGGGGGGATATGGCTACACCTTC. Its protein product is CASPDRGGYGYTF.

The chain joins TRBV7-9 to TRBJ1-5; no clear D gene. Trimming stripped 4 bases from V and 5 bases from J, with 6 bases between. Germline V gene lookup returns CDR1 SEHNR and CDR2 FQNEAQ (reference sequence). This CDR3 comprises 12 residues. CDR3 nucleotides: TGTGCCAGCAGCTCCGGGGATCAGCCCCAGCATTTT. Residues: CASSSGDQPQHF.

This clone was seen just once. The chain is built from TRBV5-4 and TRBJ1-2; possible D gene TRBD1, 5 bases. Trimming took off 0 bases at V and 6 bases at J, with 6 bases between the two ends. The CDR3 has 12 amino acids. In germline, CDR1 is SGHNT, CDR2 YYREEE (reference sequence). DNA of the CDR3: TGTGCCAGCAGCTTGGACAGGAATGGCTACACCTTC. Residues: CASSLDRNGYTF.